Listed here are 8 T cell receptor beta chains from one sample, sequenced in a study of T cell repertoires in cytomegalovirus infection (dated by TCRdb to the late 2010s). Reading the label with the study, this specimen's treatment or condition is: in vitro stimulation with specific CMV peptide epitopes to enrich CMV-specific T cells. TCRdb shows the sequencer as Illumina HiSeq 1500. TCRdb took the public reads, trimmed them with fastp at Q25, ran MiXCR for clone calling and kept in-frame beta chains. Rows are combined by CDR3 protein, so each entry shows the most common genes and DNA. In this sample the table shows about 830,000 distinct CDR3 sequences, less than 35% of which occur a single time. The biggest ten clones account for 9.5% to 15% of the sample. These receptors lack a known antigen. This specimen was cultured CD8+ T cells from PBMCs, taken from culture after CMV antigen stimulation. These receptors originate from a human donor in good health (CMV status not recorded). Some clones in this sample may be carry-over from other donors' samples.

To note about this clonotype: One base away lies a much larger clone, so this may be a sequencing read error. This chain connects TRBV7-2 to TRBJ2-5; 7 bases are shared with TRBD1. CDR1 is SGHTA, CDR2 FQGNSA, per germline. This CDR3 has 15 amino acids. The CDR3 nucleotides are TGTGTCAGCAGCCCCCTCGGACAGGACCAAGAGACCCAGTACTTC. It encodes CVSSPLGQDQETQYF. Together with reference TRBV7-2 and TRBJ2-5, the CDR3 gives the full variable domain: GAGVSQSPSNKVTEKGKDVELRCDPISGHTALYWYRQSLGQGLEFLIYFQGNSAPDKSGLPSDRFSAERTGGSVSTLTIQRTQQEDSAVYLCVSSPLGQDQETQYFGPGTRLLVL.

This clonotype has just a few counts. The genes are TRBV11-2 and TRBJ2-7; D may be TRBD2 (7 bases). The CDR3 covers 15 residues. Trimming removed 5 bases from V and 2 bases from J, with 16 bases in between. Germline CDR1 is SGHAT and CDR2 is FQNNGV. CDR3 protein: CASSRVRGGTYEQYF. CDR3 sequence (DNA): TGTGCCAGCAGCAGGGTGAGGGGGGGGACCTACGAGCAGTACTTC.

The chain recombines TRBV20-1 with TRBJ1-5, with TRBD1 matching over 7 bases. V was pared by 3 bases and J by 3 bases, with 8 bases of the junction left unmatched. This CDR3 is built from 15 residues. Per germline, CDR1 DFQATT and CDR2 SNEGSKA (reference sequence). In DNA, the CDR3 is TGCAGTGCTAGCGGAGGGGACAGAAACAATCAGCCCCAGCATTTT. Protein: CSASGGDRNNQPQHF.

The DNA of the CDR3 is TGTGCCAGCAGTTCCTCGGACAGGCTGGATTCACCCCTCCACTTT. Protein sequence: CASSSSDRLDSPLHF. The chain employs TRBV6-2 or TRBV6-3 and TRBJ1-6; 7 bases align to TRBD1. The CDR3 covers 15 residues. J gave up 8 bases and V 4 bases, and 8 bases lay outside the gene matches. CDR1 MNHEY and CDR2 SVGEGT come from the germline V gene.

The genes are TRBV7-8 and TRBJ2-3; tentatively, D is TRBD2 (7 bases). This CDR3 comprises 16 residues. V dropped 6 bases and J dropped 6 bases, with 22 bases sitting between them. Germline assignment: CDR1 SGHVS and CDR2 FQNEAQ. In DNA form, the CDR3 reads TGTGCCAGCAGAATTAGAGGGGGGGAGGGTATGGATACGCAGTATTTT. It encodes CASRIRGGEGMDTQYF.

This clonotype has just a few counts. This sequence joins TRBV11-3 and TRBJ2-3; perhaps TRBD1 as D (5 bases). This CDR3 region has 14 residues. The germline V and J ends were trimmed by 4 bases and 7 bases, with 15 bases remaining between them. Per germline, CDR1 SGHNT and CDR2 YENEEA. The CDR3 region is CASSSRQSSNTQYF. For the CDR3, the DNA is TGTGCCAGCAGCTCGAGACAGTCCTCCAATACGCAGTATTTT.

Worth noting for this clonotype: This sequence may be a read error, since a much larger clone differs from it by one base. V is TRBV12-3 or TRBV12-4 and J is TRBJ2-1; D is ambiguous. Deletions cut 5 bases from V and 0 bases from J, with 14 bases between. The CDR3 runs to 16 residues. CDR3 region: CASSLIGDSSYNEQFF. In nucleotides, the CDR3 is TGTGCCAGCAGTCTTATAGGCGATAGCTCCTACAATGAGCAGTTCTTC.

The chain uses TRBV27 and TRBJ1-6, with D perhaps TRBD1 (5 bases). Trimming stripped 8 bases from V and 7 bases from J, with 15 bases between. Germline V gene sequence: CDR1 MNHEY, CDR2 SMNVEV (reference sequence). The CDR3 contains 14 residues. CDR3 nucleotides: TGTGCCAGCGGTCCAGGGACGGGAAATTCACCCCTCCACTTT. Its translation is CASGPGTGNSPLHF.